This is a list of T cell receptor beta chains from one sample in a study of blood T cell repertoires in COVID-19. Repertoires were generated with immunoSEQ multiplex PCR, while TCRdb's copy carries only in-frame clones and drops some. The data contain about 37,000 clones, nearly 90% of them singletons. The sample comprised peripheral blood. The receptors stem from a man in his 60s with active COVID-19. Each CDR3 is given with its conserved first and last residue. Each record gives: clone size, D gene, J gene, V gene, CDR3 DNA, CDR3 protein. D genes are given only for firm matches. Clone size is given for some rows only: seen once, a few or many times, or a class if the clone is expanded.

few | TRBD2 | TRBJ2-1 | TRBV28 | TGTGCCAGCACCCAAGTGGGACTAGCGGAGCACAATGAGCAGTTCTTC | CASTQVGLAEHNEQFF
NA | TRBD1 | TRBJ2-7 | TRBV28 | TGTGCCAGCAGGCGGACAGGGGTCCACGAGCAGTACTTC | CASRRTGVHEQYF
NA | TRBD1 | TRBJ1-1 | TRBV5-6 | TGTGCCAGCAGCCCAGGGACAGGGGGTGAAGCTTTCTTT | CASSPGTGGEAFF
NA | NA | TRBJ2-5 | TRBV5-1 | TGCGCCAGCAGCTTGGGGCCAGGGCAACAAGAGACCCAGTACTTC | CASSLGPGQQETQYF
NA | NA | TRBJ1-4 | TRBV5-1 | TGCGCCAGCAGCTTAGCGGGGCTAGATGAAAAACTGTTTTTT | CASSLAGLDEKLFF
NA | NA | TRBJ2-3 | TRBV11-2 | TGTGCCAGCAGCCAGATCGATACGCAGTATTTT | CASSQIDTQYF
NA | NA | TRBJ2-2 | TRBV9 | TGTGCCAGCAGCGTAGCCGGACAGTACACCGGGGAGCTGTTTTTT | CASSVAGQYTGELFF
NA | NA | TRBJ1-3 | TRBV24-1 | TGTGCCACCAGTGATCCCTACTCTGGAAACACCATATATTTT | CATSDPYSGNTIYF
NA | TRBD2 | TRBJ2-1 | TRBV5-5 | TGTGCCAGCAGCTTAGAGACTAGCGGGAGACATGAGCAGTTCTTC | CASSLETSGRHEQFF
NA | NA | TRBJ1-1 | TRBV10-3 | TGTGCCACCGCCGAAGCGCGGACTGAAGCTTTCTTT | CATAEARTEAFF
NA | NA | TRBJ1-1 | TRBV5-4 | TGTGCCAGCAGGCATAAACCAGGGAGGTTGACTGAAGCTTTCTTT | CASRHKPGRLTEAFF
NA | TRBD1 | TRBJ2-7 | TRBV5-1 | TGCGCCAGCAGCTCTCAAGACAGGGGGCCCACAGGAAAGTACTTC | CASSSQDRGPTGKYF
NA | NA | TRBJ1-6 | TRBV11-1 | TGTGCCAGCAGCTTCGGCGAGGGAGGCCTCCACTTT | CASSFGEGGLHF
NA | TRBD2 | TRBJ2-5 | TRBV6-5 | TGTGCCAGCAGGAAATGGACTAGCACCGAGACCCAGTACTTC | CASRKWTSTETQYF
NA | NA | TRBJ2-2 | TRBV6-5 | TGTGCCAGCAGCCCCACCTACGCCGGGGAGCTGTTTTTT | CASSPTYAGELFF
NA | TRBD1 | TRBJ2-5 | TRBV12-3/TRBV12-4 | TGTGCCAGCAGAAGACAGGGTTCAGAGACCCAGTACTTC | CASRRQGSETQYF
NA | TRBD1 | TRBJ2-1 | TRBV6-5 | TGTGCCAGCAGGACAGGGGGGGGAGATGAGCAGTTCTTC | CASRTGGGDEQFF
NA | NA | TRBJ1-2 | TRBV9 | TGTGCCAGCAGCGCGGAGACAGGATCAAGTAACTATGGCTACACCTTC | CASSAETGSSNYGYTF
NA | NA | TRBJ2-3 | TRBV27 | TGTGCCAGCAGTTCCCCTTTCAGCACAGATACGCAGTATTTT | CASSSPFSTDTQYF
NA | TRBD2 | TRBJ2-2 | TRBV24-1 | TGTGCCACCTCCCAGGGACTAGATTCCACCGGGGAGCTGTTTTTT | CATSQGLDSTGELFF
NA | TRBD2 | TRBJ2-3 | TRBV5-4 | TGTGCCAGCAGCGCGGGACTAGCGATTAGCACAGATACGCAGTATTTT | CASSAGLAISTDTQYF
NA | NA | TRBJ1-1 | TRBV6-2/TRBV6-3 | TGTGCCAGCAGTGATTGGAGGACTGAAGCTTTCTTT | CASSDWRTEAFF
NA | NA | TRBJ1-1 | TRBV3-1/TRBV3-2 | TGTGCCAGCAGCCAAGGTAGCCAGGGGACTGAAGCTTTCTTT | CASSQGSQGTEAFF
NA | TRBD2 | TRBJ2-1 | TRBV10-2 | TGCGCCAGCAGTGACCCGACTAGCGGCTATGAGCAGTTCTTC | CASSDPTSGYEQFF
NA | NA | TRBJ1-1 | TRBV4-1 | TGCGCCAGCAGCCAAGGAGGGTACATGAACACTGAAGCTTTCTTT | CASSQGGYMNTEAFF
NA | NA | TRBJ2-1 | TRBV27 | TGTGCCAGCGTTGGGGCAGTCTACAATGAGCAGTTCTTC | CASVGAVYNEQFF
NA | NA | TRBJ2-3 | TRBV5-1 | TGCGCCAGCAGCGGGGGACTCATCACAGATACGCAGTATTTT | CASSGGLITDTQYF
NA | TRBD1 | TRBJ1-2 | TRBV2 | TGTGCCAGCGTCCGACAGGGGGGGGCTAACTATGGCTACACCTTC | CASVRQGGANYGYTF
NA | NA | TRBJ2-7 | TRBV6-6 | TGTGCCAGCAGTTACGGTTCGACAGTCCGCCAACAGTACTTC | CASSYGSTVRQQYF
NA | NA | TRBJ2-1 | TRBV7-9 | TGTGCCAGCAGCTTAGGAGGCCCCAGGTTACAGCGGGTTGAGCAGTTCTTC | CASSLGGPRLQRVEQFF
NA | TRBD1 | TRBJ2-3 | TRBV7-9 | TGTGCCAGCAGCTTCCGGACAGGGGGGGCAGATACGCAGTATTTT | CASSFRTGGADTQYF
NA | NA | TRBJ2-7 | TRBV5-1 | TGCGCCAGCAGCTTGTTGGCGGACGAGCAGTACTTC | CASSLLADEQYF
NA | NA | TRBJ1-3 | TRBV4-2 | TGTGCCAGCAGCCAGGCGGGTGGCTCTGGAAACACCATATATTTT | CASSQAGGSGNTIYF
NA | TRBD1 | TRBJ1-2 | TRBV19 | TGTGCCAGTAGTCTTCGACAGGGTGATGGCTACACCTTC | CASSLRQGDGYTF
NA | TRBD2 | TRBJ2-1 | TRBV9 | TGTGCCAGCAGCCCAAGGGACTACCACATTAATGAGCAGTTCTTC | CASSPRDYHINEQFF
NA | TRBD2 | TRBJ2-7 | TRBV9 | TGTGCCAGCAGCGAGGGGGGACTAGCGGGAGAGTACGAGCAGTACTTC | CASSEGGLAGEYEQYF
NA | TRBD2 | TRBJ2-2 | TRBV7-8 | TGTGCCAGCAGCCCATATACTAGCGGGATTAACACCGGGGAGCTGTTTTTT | CASSPYTSGINTGELFF
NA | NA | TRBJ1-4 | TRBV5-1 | TGCGCCAGCAGCTTGGAGGCAGGCGGGGCTAATGAAAAACTGTTTTTT | CASSLEAGGANEKLFF
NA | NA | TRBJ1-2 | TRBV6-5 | TGTGCCAGCAGTTACGCCAAAGGACAGAACTATGGCTACACCTTC | CASSYAKGQNYGYTF
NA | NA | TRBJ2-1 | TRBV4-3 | TGCGCCAGCAGCCTGGAGAGCTCCTACAATGAGCAGTTCTTC | CASSLESSYNEQFF
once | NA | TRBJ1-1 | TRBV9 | TGTGCCAGCAGCGTCCTCCCTGGAGTAGAAGGCACTGAAGCTTTCTTT | CASSVLPGVEGTEAFF
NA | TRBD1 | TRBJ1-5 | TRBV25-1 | TGTGCCAGTACCGGGACAGGGAACAATCAGCCCCAGCATTTT | CASTGTGNNQPQHF
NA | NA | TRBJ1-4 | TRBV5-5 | TGTGCCAGCTCCCCCAGCCTAGGTTCGGTTGAAAAACTGTTTTTT | CASSPSLGSVEKLFF
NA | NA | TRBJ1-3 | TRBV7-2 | TGTGCCAGCAGCCTATCGGGAAGGCCCGAACCCTCTGGAAACACCATATATTTT | CASSLSGRPEPSGNTIYF
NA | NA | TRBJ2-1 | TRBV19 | TGTGCCAGTAACCCCGGGAGTGGGACCTACAATGAGCAGTTCTTC | CASNPGSGTYNEQFF
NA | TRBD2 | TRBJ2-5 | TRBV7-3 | TGTGCCAGCAGCTTAATACCTAGCGGGAATCAAGAGACCCAGTACTTC | CASSLIPSGNQETQYF
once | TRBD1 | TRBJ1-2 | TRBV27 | TGTGCCAGCAGTCAACTAGGACAGGCGACAAATGGCTACACCTTC | CASSQLGQATNGYTF
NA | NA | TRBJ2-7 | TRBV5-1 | TGCGCCAGCAGCTTGGAGGGGTGGGCCTACGAGCAGTACTTC | CASSLEGWAYEQYF
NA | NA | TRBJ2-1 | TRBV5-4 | TGTGCCAGCAGCTTGGGGGGGGTGGTGGGCTCCAATGAGCAGTTCTTC | CASSLGGVVGSNEQFF
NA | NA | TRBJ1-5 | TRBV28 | TGTGCCAGCAGTTCCCAGGGGTTCAATCAGCCCCAGCATTTT | CASSSQGFNQPQHF
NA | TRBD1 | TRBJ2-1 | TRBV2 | TGTGCCAGCAGGGGACAGGGTACGGTCACGGTCTTC | CASRGQGTVTVF
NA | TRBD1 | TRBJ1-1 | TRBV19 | TGTGCCAGTAGGGAAACAGGGGGAAGTACTGAAGCTTTCTTT | CASRETGGSTEAFF
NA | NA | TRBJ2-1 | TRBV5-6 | TGTGCCAGCAGCTTTCGCGGGAATGTCTACAATGAGCAGTTCTTC | CASSFRGNVYNEQFF
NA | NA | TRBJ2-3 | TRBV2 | TGTGCCAGCAGCTGGACAGCGGGCACAGATACGCAGTATTTT | CASSWTAGTDTQYF